The 18 T cell receptor beta chains listed next were all sequenced from one sample in a study of T cell changes during pregnancy in multiple sclerosis. Profiling relied on immunoSEQ multiplex PCR, and the TCRdb table lists in-frame clones only, not all of them. Of 35,000 to 50,000 clones listed, under 95% were seen once; the top ten hold about 1.5%. Specimen: PBMCs (not recorded whether the cells were cultured). The source is a female donor with multiple sclerosis, enrolled in a pregnancy study.

The chain carries TRBV5-5 and TRBJ1-3, with D possibly TRBD1 on 6 matching bases. Germline CDR1 SGHKS, CDR2 YYEKEE (reference sequence). This CDR3 is built from 18 residues. The V end was cut by 0 bases, the J end by 2 bases, with 18 bases between. DNA of the CDR3: TGTGCCAGCAGCTTGGCCCTACAGGGAGTATCACCTGGAAACACCATATATTTT. Amino acid sequence: CASSLALQGVSPGNTIYF.

V and J are TRBV6-1 and TRBJ1-5; D might be TRBD1 (5 bases). V was cut by 4 bases and J by 1 base, with 8 bases left in between. Germline CDR1 MNHNS, CDR2 SASEGT. The CDR3 has 14 amino acids. CDR3 region: CASSAGLSNQPQHF. As DNA, the CDR3 is TGTGCCAGCAGTGCAGGGTTGAGCAATCAGCCCCAGCATTTT.

This chain connects TRBV7-9 to TRBJ1-1, with D perhaps matching TRBD1 (6 bases). With 5 bases removed from V and 0 bases from J, the gap between germline ends came to 13 bases. CDR1 and CDR2 (germline): SEHNR, FQNEAQ (reference sequence). The CDR3 contains 15 residues. CDR3 DNA sequence: TGTGCCAGCAGCCTCCGGACAGTAATGAACACTGAAGCTTTCTTT. It specifies CASSLRTVMNTEAFF.

The chain has TRBV6-8 and TRBJ2-7; D ambiguous. The germline gives CDR1 MNHGY, CDR2 SAAAGT. The ends were cut back, 0 bases at V and 0 bases at J, with 6 bases in the middle. The CDR3 runs to 14 residues. The DNA of the CDR3 is TGTGCCAGCAGTTACTCTAAACTCTCCTACGAGCAGTACTTC. Protein: CASSYSKLSYEQYF.

V usage is TRBV4-1 and J usage is TRBJ2-1; TRBD2 matches 13 bases. CDR1 and CDR2 from the germline V gene are MGHRA and YSYEKL. J lost 0 bases, V lost 1 base, and 9 bases had no gene match. The CDR3 runs 20 residues. The CDR3 nucleotides are TGCGCCAGCAGCCAAGCCCCGGGACTAGCGGGATTAAGCTCCTACAATGAGCAGTTCTTC. It encodes CASSQAPGLAGLSSYNEQFF.

This rearrangement joins TRBV6-5 to TRBJ1-5, with D hard to call. V shed 6 bases and J shed 6 bases, with 12 bases lying between them. Germline V gene lookup returns CDR1 MNHEY and CDR2 SVGAGI. CDR3 length: 13 residues. The CDR3 is CASREGMSQPQHF. The CDR3 DNA sequence: TGTGCCAGCAGAGAAGGGATGAGTCAGCCCCAGCATTTT.

The chain recombines TRBV11-3 with TRBJ2-1; unclear D gene. The CDR3 consists of 13 residues. V lost 5 bases and J 8 bases, leaving 13 bases between the germline ends. In germline, CDR1 is SGHNT, CDR2 YENEEA. The DNA for the CDR3 is TGTGCCAGCAGCCAGGACGATGGGGATGAGCAGTTCTTC. Residues: CASSQDDGDEQFF.

This chain connects TRBV18 to TRBJ1-3; 7 positions agree with TRBD1. Germline CDR1 reads KGHSH; CDR2 reads LQKENI. The V and J ends lost 6 bases and 1 base, in that order; junction bases with no gene match: 6. The CDR3 consists of 15 residues. CDR3 in DNA: TGTGCCAGCTCGCCATTACAGGGGTCTGGAAACACCATATATTTT. As protein: CASSPLQGSGNTIYF.

This rearrangement joins TRBV6-9 to TRBJ2-7, with D hard to call. V dropped 5 bases and J dropped 4 bases, with 15 bases sitting between them. Looked up from germline, CDR1 is MNHGY and CDR2 is SVAAGI. The CDR3 covers 14 residues. CDR3 DNA sequence: TGTGCCAGCAGTACCCTGACCGATTCATACGAGCAGTACTTC. It specifies CASSTLTDSYEQYF.

The chain combines TRBV30 with TRBJ2-5, with D possibly matching TRBD2 (5 bases). Germline CDR1 reads GTSNPN; CDR2 reads SVGIG (reference sequence). CDR3 length: 13 residues. V lost 4 bases and J lost 4, with 13 bases in between. The CDR3, as DNA: TGTGCCTGGAAAAGGTTAGGGAGAGAGACCCAGTACTTC. Translating gives CAWKRLGRETQYF.

The chain carries TRBV27 and TRBJ2-5, with D possibly matching TRBD2 (6 bases). V lost 5 bases, J lost 1 base, and 11 bases lay in between. The CDR3 has 14 amino acids. CDR1 MNHEY and CDR2 SMNVEV come from the germline V gene (reference sequence). The CDR3 DNA reads TGTGCCAGCAGTCTCCGGGAGAGCCAAGAGACCCAGTACTTC. As protein: CASSLRESQETQYF.

The chain employs TRBV2 and TRBJ2-7; TRBD2 is a possible D gene (6 bases). This CDR3 has 13 amino acids. V lost 6 bases, J lost 6 bases, and 15 bases lay in between. The germline V gene encodes CDR1 SNHLY and CDR2 FYNNEI. CDR3 in amino acids: CASRGTRSGEQYF. CDR3 coding DNA: TGTGCCAGCAGGGGGACTCGGTCGGGCGAGCAGTACTTC. Complete variable domain (other parts from reference TRBV2 and TRBJ2-7): EPEVTQTPSHQVTQMGQEVILRCVPISNHLYFYWYRQILGQKVEFLVSFYNNEISEKSEIFDDQFSVERPDGSNFTLKIRSTKLEDSAMYFCASRGTRSGEQYFGPGTRLTVT.

J is TRBJ1-1 and V is TRBV11-2; D is ambiguous. The CDR3 extends over 13 amino acids. Germline V gene data show CDR1 as SGHAT and CDR2 as FQNNGV. V was pared by 4 bases and J by 8 bases, with 14 bases between. CDR3 DNA sequence: TGTGCCAGCAGCTCAACCTTCTCGGGGGAAGCTTTCTTT. Protein product: CASSSTFSGEAFF.

This chain connects TRBV7-9 to TRBJ1-2, with 8 bases fitting TRBD1. J was trimmed by 4 bases and V by 6 bases; bases with no gene match: 13. CDR1 and CDR2 (germline): SEHNR, FQNEAQ (reference sequence). The CDR3 has 16 residues. The CDR3 nucleotides read TGTGCCAGCAGTACCGGGTGGACAGGGCCCGGCTATGGCTACACCTTC. Its translation is CASSTGWTGPGYGYTF.

The V call is TRBV27, the J call TRBJ1-1; 8 nucleotides align to TRBD1. Trimming cost V 0 bases and J 3 bases; bases outside gene matches: 3. This CDR3 is 15 amino acids long. The germline V gene has CDR1 MNHEY and CDR2 SMNVEV (reference sequence). The CDR3 coding sequence is TGTGCCAGCAGTTTATCGACAGGGGCGTACACTGAAGCTTTCTTT. Its translation is CASSLSTGAYTEAFF.

This chain uses TRBV20-1 with TRBJ1-2; TRBD1 matches 7 bases. CDR1 DFQATT and CDR2 SNEGSKA come from the germline V gene (reference sequence). After removal of 6 bases from V and 8 bases from J, the junction contained 6 bases not matched to a gene. The CDR3 has 11 residues. CDR3 loop: CSAEGQYGYTF. In DNA form, the CDR3 reads TGCAGTGCGGAGGGACAGTACGGCTACACCTTC.

The V gene is TRBV28, the J gene TRBJ2-4; D is possibly TRBD1 (5 bases). CDR1 and CDR2 (germline): MDHEN, SYDVKM. CDR3 length: 14 amino acids. Trimming left V 2 bases short and J 4 bases short, with 9 bases between. The CDR3 protein is CASSLRGRKNIQYF. DNA of the CDR3: TGTGCCAGCAGTTTAAGGGGTCGGAAAAACATTCAGTACTTC.

With regard to this clone: One end of the junction fails to match germline, which may point to a read error. This chain connects TRBV29-1 to TRBJ1-2; 9 bases fit TRBD1. The CDR3 covers 14 residues. From germline, CDR1 is SQVTM and CDR2 ANQGSEA. The CDR3 protein is CSVAGTGLDYGHTF. The CDR3 nucleotides are TGCAGCGTCGCCGGGACAGGGCTAGACTATGGCCACACCTTC. The full variable domain, completed using reference TRBV29-1 and TRBJ1-2, is SAVISQKPSRDICQRGTSLTIQCQVDSQVTMMFWYRQQPGQSLTLIATANQGSEATYESGFVIDKFPISRPNLTFSTLTVSNMSPEDSSIYLCSVAGTGLDYGHTFGSGTRLTVV.